This T cell receptor beta chain was documented in a study of T cell responses to AZD1222 COVID-19 vaccine. Trimming removed 3 bases at V and 0 bases at J, with 22 bases between. This CDR3 has 18 residues. A single count supports this clone. What it binds is unknown. Assay used: immunoSEQ multiplex PCR; TCRdb lists only in-frame clones, some missing. In the table there are 90,000 to 140,000 clones, about 91% of which are singletons. Study-wide points: Following two doses of AZD1222, Spike-specific TCR breadth and depth rose. With dominance at 160-218 and 743-854, vaccine-associated CD4 TCRs spanned spike. Clonal diversity was possibly underestimated; the donors were predominantly white British and more often female. Nearly half of spike-specific TCRs reportedly target variant regions that are unmutated in the B.1.351 and B.1.1.7 variants.

The sequence was collected from an adult who received the AZD1222 COVID-19 vaccine. Sequencing was performed on peripheral blood, taken 28 days after the second AZD1222 dose. The V call is TRBV5-3, the J call TRBJ2-7; D may match TRBD1 or TRBD2 (5 bases each). TRBV5-3 is sorted into the ORF group, with uncertain function. The CDR3 DNA reads TGTGCCAGAAGCTGTCCCCGGGGACGTTCTCAGTGCTCCTACGAGCAGTACTTC. Encoded protein: CARSCPRGRSQCSYEQYF.